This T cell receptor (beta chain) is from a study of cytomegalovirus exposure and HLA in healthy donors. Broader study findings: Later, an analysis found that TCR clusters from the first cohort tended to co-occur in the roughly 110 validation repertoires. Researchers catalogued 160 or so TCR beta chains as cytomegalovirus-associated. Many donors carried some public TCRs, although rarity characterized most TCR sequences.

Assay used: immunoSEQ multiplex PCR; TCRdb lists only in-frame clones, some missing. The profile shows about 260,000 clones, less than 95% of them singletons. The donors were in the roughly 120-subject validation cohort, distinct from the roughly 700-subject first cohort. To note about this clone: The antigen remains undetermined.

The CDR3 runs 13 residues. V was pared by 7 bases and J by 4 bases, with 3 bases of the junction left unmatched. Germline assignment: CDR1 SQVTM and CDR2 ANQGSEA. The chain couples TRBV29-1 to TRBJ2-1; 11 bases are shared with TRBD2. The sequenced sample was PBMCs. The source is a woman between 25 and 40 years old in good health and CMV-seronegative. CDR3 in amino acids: CSGGTSGYNEQFF. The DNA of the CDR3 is TGCAGCGGTGGGACTAGCGGTTACAATGAGCAGTTCTTC.